The present T cell receptor beta chain was sequenced within a study of T cell repertoires in cytomegalovirus infection. At the level of the study: Indicated by public TCR beta signatures were CMV infection and matching HLA type.

There are 18 residues in the CDR3. V dropped 2 bases and J dropped 5; count of bases not matched to a gene: 13. This clonotype was observed a handful of times. Its cognate antigen is unknown. TCRdb re-called the reads through MiXCR, storing one row per CDR3 protein. The sample lists 750,000 to 900,000 distinct CDR3 sequences; about 27% were seen once. The starting material was cultured CD8+ T cells from PBMCs, obtained from culture after CMV antigen stimulation. The TCR was taken from a human donor in good health (CMV status not recorded). Some clones in this sample may be carry-over from other donors' samples. V gene TRBV12-3 or TRBV12-4 combines with J gene TRBJ2-1; 9 bases match TRBD1. CDR3: CASSLRDRDYQGDNEQFF. CDR3 nucleotide sequence: TGTGCCAGCAGTTTAAGGGACAGGGACTACCAAGGGGACAATGAGCAGTTCTTC.